A selection of T cell receptor beta chains follows, all from one sample in a study of beta chain features in type 1 diabetes. TCRdb's copy holds only in-frame clones and misses some; the assay was immunoSEQ multiplex PCR. Among 300,000 or so clones listed, 7% to 10% were seen once. The sample comprised central memory CD4+ T cells from blood. All receptors derive from a man younger than 40 with type 1 diabetes. CDR3s include the opening cysteine and the closing phenylalanine or tryptophan. The order of the fields is CDR3 DNA, CDR3 protein, CDR3 length, J gene, clone size, D gene, V gene. The D gene is left open where the match is weak. The size of a clone is reported for some rows only, either as once, few or many, or as a class for expanded clones.

DNA: TGTGCCAGCAGCTTAATCATAGGACTAGTAGTAGATACGCAGTATTTT
CDR3: CASSLIIGLVVDTQYF
length: 16
J: TRBJ2-3
size: -
D: TRBD2
V: TRBV5-6

DNA: TGTGCCAGCAGCTCCGGGCCACAAGATACGCAGTATTTT
CDR3: CASSSGPQDTQYF
length: 13
J: TRBJ2-3
size: -
D: -
V: TRBV7-2

DNA: TGTGCCAGCAGTGAGTGGCAGGACGCACCCCTCCACTTT
CDR3: CASSEWQDAPLHF
length: 13
J: TRBJ1-6
size: -
D: -
V: TRBV2

DNA: TGTGCCAGCAGCTTAGAGAGGGGCCTAGAGCAGTTCTTC
CDR3: CASSLERGLEQFF
length: 13
J: TRBJ2-1
size: -
D: -
V: TRBV7-2

DNA: TGTGCCAGCAGCCCCTTCCGGGGGTCCTACAATGAGCAGTTCTTC
CDR3: CASSPFRGSYNEQFF
length: 15
J: TRBJ2-1
size: -
D: -
V: TRBV7-9

DNA: TGTGCCAGCAGTTCACCCCTGATCTCTGGGGCCAACGTCCTGACTTTC
CDR3: CASSSPLISGANVLTF
length: 16
J: TRBJ2-6
size: -
D: -
V: TRBV5-4

DNA: TGTGCCTGGAGTGTACCGGGACGCGTTGGCGGGGAGACCCAGTACTTC
CDR3: CAWSVPGRVGGETQYF
length: 16
J: TRBJ2-5
size: -
D: -
V: TRBV30

DNA: TGTGCCAGCACCAGTTCTGGGGACACCGGGGAGCTGTTTTTT
CDR3: CASTSSGDTGELFF
length: 14
J: TRBJ2-2
size: few
D: -
V: TRBV9

DNA: TGTGCCAGCAGCCCCTACATCTCCTACGAGCAGTACTTC
CDR3: CASSPYISYEQYF
length: 13
J: TRBJ2-7
size: -
D: -
V: TRBV7-2

DNA: TGTGCCAGTACGTGGACAGATACGCAGTATTTT
CDR3: CASTWTDTQYF
length: 11
J: TRBJ2-3
size: few
D: -
V: TRBV19

DNA: TGTGCCAGCAGCTTGGTAGGGAACTACAATGAGCAGTTCTTC
CDR3: CASSLVGNYNEQFF
length: 14
J: TRBJ2-1
size: few
D: -
V: TRBV5-6

DNA: TGTGCCAGCAGCTTAGTGGGGGGCGACAATTCACCCCTCCACTTT
CDR3: CASSLVGGDNSPLHF
length: 15
J: TRBJ1-6
size: few
D: -
V: TRBV11-2

DNA: TGTGCCAGCAGTGGACGACAGGGAGGCACTGAAGCTTTCTTT
CDR3: CASSGRQGGTEAFF
length: 14
J: TRBJ1-1
size: few
D: TRBD1
V: TRBV6-5

DNA: TGTGCTAGCAGCTTATCCAGGACAGGGGGAGAGACCCAGTACTTC
CDR3: CASSLSRTGGETQYF
length: 15
J: TRBJ2-5
size: few
D: TRBD1
V: TRBV7-7

DNA: TGTGCCAGCAGCCAGCGGGACGGAAATTCACCCCTCCACTTT
CDR3: CASSQRDGNSPLHF
length: 14
J: TRBJ1-6
size: few
D: -
V: TRBV7-2

DNA: TGTGCCAGCAAGATTAGCGGGGGTTACAATGAGCAGTTCTTC
CDR3: CASKISGGYNEQFF
length: 14
J: TRBJ2-1
size: many
D: TRBD2
V: TRBV27

DNA: TGTGCCAGCAGGTCCGGGACTAGCGGGGGGAATGAGCAGTTCTTC
CDR3: CASRSGTSGGNEQFF
length: 15
J: TRBJ2-1
size: -
D: TRBD2
V: TRBV11-2

DNA: TGCGCCAGCAGCGGGATCGGTGGTGGCACAGATACGCAGTATTTT
CDR3: CASSGIGGGTDTQYF
length: 15
J: TRBJ2-3
size: many
D: -
V: TRBV5-1

DNA: TGTGCCCTGAACAGGGGTGGGGATGAGCAGTTCTTC
CDR3: CALNRGGDEQFF
length: 12
J: TRBJ2-1
size: few
D: TRBD1
V: TRBV30

DNA: TGTGCCAGCGCTACCTCTCTAGCGGGGGCCCTGACAGATACGCAGTATTTT
CDR3: CASATSLAGALTDTQYF
length: 17
J: TRBJ2-3
size: -
D: TRBD2
V: TRBV5-4

DNA: TGCGCCAGCAGCATGGGACCCGGGGTGAACACCGGGGAGCTGTTTTTT
CDR3: CASSMGPGVNTGELFF
length: 16
J: TRBJ2-2
size: -
D: -
V: TRBV5-1

DNA: TGTGCCAGCAGCTTAGCGGGAGAGACCCAGTACTTC
CDR3: CASSLAGETQYF
length: 12
J: TRBJ2-5
size: few
D: -
V: TRBV11-2

DNA: TGTGCCAGCTACGCGGGCGGGGGCTATGGCTACACCTTC
CDR3: CASYAGGGYGYTF
length: 13
J: TRBJ1-2
size: few
D: -
V: TRBV18

DNA: TGTGCCAGCAGCCCCGGTGTGGGGGCTAACACCGGGGAGCTGTTTTTT
CDR3: CASSPGVGANTGELFF
length: 16
J: TRBJ2-2
size: -
D: -
V: TRBV5-4

DNA: TGCGCCAGCAGTGGCGGGACAGCGGGAAACAATGAGCAGTTCTTC
CDR3: CASSGGTAGNNEQFF
length: 15
J: TRBJ2-1
size: few
D: -
V: TRBV10-1

DNA: TGTGCCAGCAGCCAGAGCCCGGGGGCCGACGAGCAGTACTTC
CDR3: CASSQSPGADEQYF
length: 14
J: TRBJ2-7
size: -
D: -
V: TRBV5-6

DNA: TGTGCCAGCAGCTTCTACTCCACAGATACGCAGTATTTT
CDR3: CASSFYSTDTQYF
length: 13
J: TRBJ2-3
size: few
D: -
V: TRBV9

DNA: TGTGCCAGCAGCCAAGGACATCCAGCGAAAGAACTGTTTTTT
CDR3: CASSQGHPAKELFF
length: 14
J: TRBJ1-4
size: few
D: -
V: TRBV6-6

DNA: TGCAGCGTTGCCGGGACAGAGTTTAACTATGGCTACACCTTC
CDR3: CSVAGTEFNYGYTF
length: 14
J: TRBJ1-2
size: few
D: TRBD1
V: TRBV29-1

DNA: TGTGCCAGCAGCCAAGGACCGACAGGGTTCTACGAGCAGTACTTC
CDR3: CASSQGPTGFYEQYF
length: 15
J: TRBJ2-7
size: -
D: TRBD1
V: TRBV14

DNA: TGTGCCGGGGCCGGGATCGGCACAGATACGCAGTATTTT
CDR3: CAGAGIGTDTQYF
length: 13
J: TRBJ2-3
size: many
D: -
V: TRBV2

DNA: TGTGCCAGCAGCTTAGCGGTTGGTAGCGGGGTAGATACGCAGTATTTT
CDR3: CASSLAVGSGVDTQYF
length: 16
J: TRBJ2-3
size: few
D: TRBD2
V: TRBV7-2

DNA: TGTGCCAGTAGTATAGCACGGGGCGCCCACAATGAGCAGTTCTTC
CDR3: CASSIARGAHNEQFF
length: 15
J: TRBJ2-1
size: -
D: -
V: TRBV19

DNA: TGTGCCAGCAGCCCCCTGGACAGCTCCTACGAGCAGTACTTC
CDR3: CASSPLDSSYEQYF
length: 14
J: TRBJ2-7
size: -
D: -
V: TRBV9

DNA: TGTGCCAGCAGCTCGGGAGCGGCAGTCGCCGGGGAGCTGTTTTTT
CDR3: CASSSGAAVAGELFF
length: 15
J: TRBJ2-2
size: few
D: -
V: TRBV7-2

DNA: TGTGCCAGCAGCCAGGTACAGGGGGCATCTGGAAACACCATATATTTT
CDR3: CASSQVQGASGNTIYF
length: 16
J: TRBJ1-3
size: -
D: TRBD1
V: TRBV14

DNA: TGTGCCAGCAGCTTAGAGCGACAGACCCAAGAGACCCAGTACTTC
CDR3: CASSLERQTQETQYF
length: 15
J: TRBJ2-5
size: few
D: -
V: TRBV11-2

DNA: TGTGCCTGGGCGGTCAGGAACGAGCAGTACTTC
CDR3: CAWAVRNEQYF
length: 11
J: TRBJ2-7
size: -
D: -
V: TRBV30

DNA: TGCGCCAGCAGCTTGGGGCGGATAGCTGACGGGGAGCTGTTTTTT
CDR3: CASSLGRIADGELFF
length: 15
J: TRBJ2-2
size: -
D: -
V: TRBV5-1

DNA: -
CDR3: CASSSSGQNLSPLHF
length: 15
J: TRBJ1-6
size: -
D: -
V: TRBV6-6

DNA: TGTGCCAGCAGCCTTGGACAGGACCGGTCCTATGGCTACACCTTC
CDR3: CASSLGQDRSYGYTF
length: 15
J: TRBJ1-2
size: -
D: TRBD1
V: TRBV14

DNA: TGTGCCAGCAGCTTAGGTTTATCCGGAAACACCATATATTTT
CDR3: CASSLGLSGNTIYF
length: 14
J: TRBJ1-3
size: -
D: -
V: TRBV7-2

DNA: TGTGCCAGCAGTGAAGAGGCCCACCCCGGGGGCCAGCCCCAGCATTTT
CDR3: CASSEEAHPGGQPQHF
length: 16
J: TRBJ1-5
size: -
D: -
V: TRBV6-1

DNA: TGTGCCAGCACAACAGGGGGCTGGATGAACACTGAAGCTTTCTTT
CDR3: CASTTGGWMNTEAFF
length: 15
J: TRBJ1-1
size: many
D: TRBD1
V: TRBV19

DNA: TGTGCCAGCAGTTTCGGGATCGAAAACACCATATATTTT
CDR3: CASSFGIENTIYF
length: 13
J: TRBJ1-3
size: many
D: -
V: TRBV28

DNA: TGTGCCAGCTCACCAATTGGGACGGCTAATGAGGTACTGTTTTTT
CDR3: CASSPIGTANEVLFF
length: 15
J: TRBJ1-4
size: few
D: -
V: TRBV18

DNA: TGTGCCAGTAGCGCTCAGGGGCCTTACTCTGGGGCCAACGTCCTGACTTTC
CDR3: CASSAQGPYSGANVLTF
length: 17
J: TRBJ2-6
size: few
D: -
V: TRBV19

DNA: TGTGCCAGCAGCGTAGGTGGGACTAGTATTGGGGAGCTGTTTTTT
CDR3: CASSVGGTSIGELFF
length: 15
J: TRBJ2-2
size: few
D: TRBD2
V: TRBV9

DNA: TGCGCCAGCAGCTTGGAACCCCAGGTCCCTGAAGCTTTCTTT
CDR3: CASSLEPQVPEAFF
length: 14
J: TRBJ1-1
size: few
D: -
V: TRBV5-1

DNA: TGTGCCAGCAGTCGACAGGCCTATGGCTACACCTTC
CDR3: CASSRQAYGYTF
length: 12
J: TRBJ1-2
size: -
D: -
V: TRBV28

DNA: TGTGCCAGCAGCTTAGCGCCTAGCGGGCTTAATGAGCAGTTCTTC
CDR3: CASSLAPSGLNEQFF
length: 15
J: TRBJ2-1
size: few
D: TRBD2
V: TRBV7-8

DNA: TGTGCCAGCAGCTTGGATAGACTAGCGGCCGGGGAGACCCAGTACTTC
CDR3: CASSLDRLAAGETQYF
length: 16
J: TRBJ2-5
size: -
D: TRBD2
V: TRBV5-6

DNA: TGTGCCAGCAGTCTGGCAGCGGGTCGACTAGCGCGTCAGGAGCAGTTCTTC
CDR3: CASSLAAGRLARQEQFF
length: 17
J: TRBJ2-1
size: few
D: TRBD2
V: TRBV28

DNA: TGTGCCAGCAGCGCTAGGACAGGGAGTGAGCAGTACTTC
CDR3: CASSARTGSEQYF
length: 13
J: TRBJ2-7
size: -
D: TRBD1
V: TRBV9

DNA: TGTGCCAGCAGCATGGACAGCAAAAACATTCAGTACTTC
CDR3: CASSMDSKNIQYF
length: 13
J: TRBJ2-4
size: few
D: -
V: TRBV7-2

DNA: TGCGCCAGCAGCTTATCTCTAGCGGAAGAGACCCAGTACTTC
CDR3: CASSLSLAEETQYF
length: 14
J: TRBJ2-5
size: -
D: TRBD2
V: TRBV5-1

DNA: TGTGCCAGCAGCCCTCGGACAGGGGGCAAGACAGATACGCAGTATTTT
CDR3: CASSPRTGGKTDTQYF
length: 16
J: TRBJ2-3
size: few
D: TRBD1
V: TRBV9